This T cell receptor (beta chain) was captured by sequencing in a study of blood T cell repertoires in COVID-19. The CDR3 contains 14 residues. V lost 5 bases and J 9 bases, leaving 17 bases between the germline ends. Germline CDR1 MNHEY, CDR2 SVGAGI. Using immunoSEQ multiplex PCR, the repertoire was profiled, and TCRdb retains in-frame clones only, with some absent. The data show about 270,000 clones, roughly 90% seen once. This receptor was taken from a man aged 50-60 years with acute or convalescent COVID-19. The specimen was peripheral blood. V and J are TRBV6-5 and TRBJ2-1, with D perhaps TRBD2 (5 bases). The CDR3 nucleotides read TGTGCCAGCAGTCCCCACGGCGGGTTGGGTGAGCAGTTCTTC. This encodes CASSPHGGLGEQFF.